This note documents a single T cell receptor beta chain sequence. The assay was immunoSEQ multiplex PCR, and TCRdb's table has in-frame clones only and misses some. The data show fewer than 2.5 million clones, over 85% seen once. The entry originates in a study of shared clonotypes between healthy human individuals. Germline loops: CDR1 SGHRS, CDR2 YFSETQ. With 4 bases clipped from V and 4 bases from J, the junction kept 10 bases outside the gene matches. The CDR3 extends over 16 amino acids. The sample was naive CD4+ T cells from PBMCs. Documented subset: CD45RA+ positively selected. This sequence joins TRBV5-1 and TRBJ2-1, with 8 bases aligning to TRBD2. The receptor's source is a man between 18 and 29 years old in good health. Some clones in this sample may be carry-over from other donors' samples. CDR3 coding DNA: TGCGCCAGCAGCCTGCGACTAGCGCGAGAATACAATGAGCAGTTCTTC. This encodes CASSLRLAREYNEQFF.